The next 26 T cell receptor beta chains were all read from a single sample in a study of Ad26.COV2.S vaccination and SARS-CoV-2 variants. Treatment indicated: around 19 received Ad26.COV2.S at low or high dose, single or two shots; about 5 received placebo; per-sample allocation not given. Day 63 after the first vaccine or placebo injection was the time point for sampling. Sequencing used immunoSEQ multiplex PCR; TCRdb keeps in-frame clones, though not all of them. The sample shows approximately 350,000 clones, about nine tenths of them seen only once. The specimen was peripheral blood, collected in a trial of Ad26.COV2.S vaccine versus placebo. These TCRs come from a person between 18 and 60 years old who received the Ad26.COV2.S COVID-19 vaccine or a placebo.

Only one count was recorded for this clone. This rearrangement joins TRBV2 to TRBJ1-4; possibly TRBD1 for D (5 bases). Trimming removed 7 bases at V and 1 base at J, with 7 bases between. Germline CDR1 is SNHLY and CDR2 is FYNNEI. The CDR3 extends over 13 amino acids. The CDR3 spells CASMGGTNEKLFF. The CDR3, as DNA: TGTGCCAGCATGGGGGGAACTAATGAAAAACTGTTTTTT. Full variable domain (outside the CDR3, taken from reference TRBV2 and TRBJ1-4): EPEVTQTPSHQVTQMGQEVILRCVPISNHLYFYWYRQILGQKVEFLVSFYNNEISEKSEIFDDQFSVERPDGSNFTLKIRSTKLEDSAMYFCASMGGTNEKLFFGSGTQLSVL.

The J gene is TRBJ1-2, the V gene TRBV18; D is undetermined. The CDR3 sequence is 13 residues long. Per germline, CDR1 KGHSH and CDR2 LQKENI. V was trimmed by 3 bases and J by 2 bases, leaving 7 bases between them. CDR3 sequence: CASSPPQNYGYTF. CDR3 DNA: TGTGCCAGCTCACCCCCCCAAAACTATGGCTACACCTTC.

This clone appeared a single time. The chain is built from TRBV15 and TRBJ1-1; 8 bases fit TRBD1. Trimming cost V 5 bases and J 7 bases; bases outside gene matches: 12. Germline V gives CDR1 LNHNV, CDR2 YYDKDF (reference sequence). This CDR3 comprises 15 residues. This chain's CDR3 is CATSPPGTGVVEAFF. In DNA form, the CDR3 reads TGTGCCACCAGCCCCCCCGGGACAGGAGTTGTTGAAGCTTTCTTT.

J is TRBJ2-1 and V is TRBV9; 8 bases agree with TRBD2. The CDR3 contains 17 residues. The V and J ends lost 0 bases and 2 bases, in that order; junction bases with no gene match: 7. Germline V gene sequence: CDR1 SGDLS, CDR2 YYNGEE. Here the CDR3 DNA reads TGTGCCAGCAGCGTAGTACTTTCGCGGGGGGCCTACAATGAGCAGTTCTTC. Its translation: CASSVVLSRGAYNEQFF.

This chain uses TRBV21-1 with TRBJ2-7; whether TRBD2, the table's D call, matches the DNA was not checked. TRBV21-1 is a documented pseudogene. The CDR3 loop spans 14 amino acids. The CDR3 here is CASSKGGRAYEQYF. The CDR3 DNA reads TGTGCCAGCAGCAAGGGGGGGCGCGCCTACGAGCAGTACTTC.

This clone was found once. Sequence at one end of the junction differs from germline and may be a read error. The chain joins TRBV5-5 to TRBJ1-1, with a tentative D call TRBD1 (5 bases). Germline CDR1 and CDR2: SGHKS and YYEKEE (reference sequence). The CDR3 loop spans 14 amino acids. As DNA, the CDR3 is TGTGCCAGCAGCGGCGGGACCCTCCCCACTCAAGCTTTCTTT. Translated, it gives CASSGGTLPTQAFF.

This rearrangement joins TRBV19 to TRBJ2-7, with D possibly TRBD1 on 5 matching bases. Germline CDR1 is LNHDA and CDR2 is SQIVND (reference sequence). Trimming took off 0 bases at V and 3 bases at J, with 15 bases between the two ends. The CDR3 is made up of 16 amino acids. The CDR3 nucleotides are TGTGCCAGTAGTATAGATTTTGGGGCAGGGCTCTACGAGCAGTACTTC. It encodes CASSIDFGAGLYEQYF.

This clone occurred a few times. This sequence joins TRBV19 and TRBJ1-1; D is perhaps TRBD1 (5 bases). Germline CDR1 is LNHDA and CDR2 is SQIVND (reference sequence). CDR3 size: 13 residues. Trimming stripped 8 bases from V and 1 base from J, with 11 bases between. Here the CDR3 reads CASGPQGNTEAFF. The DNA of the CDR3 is TGTGCCAGTGGACCTCAGGGGAACACTGAAGCTTTCTTT.

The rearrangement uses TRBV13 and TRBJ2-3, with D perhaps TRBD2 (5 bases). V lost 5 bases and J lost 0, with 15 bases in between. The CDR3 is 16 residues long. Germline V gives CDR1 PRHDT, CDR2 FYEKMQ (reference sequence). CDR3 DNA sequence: TGTGCCAGCAGCGCGTACTTGAGGGTCAGCACAGATACGCAGTATTTT. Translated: CASSAYLRVSTDTQYF.

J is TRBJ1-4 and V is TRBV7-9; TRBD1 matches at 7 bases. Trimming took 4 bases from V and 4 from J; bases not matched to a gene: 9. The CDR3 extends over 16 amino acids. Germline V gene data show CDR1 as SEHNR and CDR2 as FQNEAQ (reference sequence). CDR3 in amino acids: CASSSITGVVNEKLFF. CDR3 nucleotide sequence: TGTGCCAGCAGCTCAATCACAGGGGTCGTTAATGAAAAACTGTTTTTT.

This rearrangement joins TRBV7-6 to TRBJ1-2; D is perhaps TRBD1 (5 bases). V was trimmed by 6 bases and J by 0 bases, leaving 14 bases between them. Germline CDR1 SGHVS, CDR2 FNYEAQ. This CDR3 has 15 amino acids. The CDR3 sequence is CASRHRRGANYGYTF. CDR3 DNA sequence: TGTGCCAGCAGACACAGGCGGGGGGCTAACTATGGCTACACCTTC.

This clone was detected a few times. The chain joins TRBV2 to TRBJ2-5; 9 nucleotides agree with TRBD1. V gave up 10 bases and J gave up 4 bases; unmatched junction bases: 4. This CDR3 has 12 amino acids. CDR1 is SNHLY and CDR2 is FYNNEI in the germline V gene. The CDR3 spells CATKTGGETQYF. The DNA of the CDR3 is TGTGCCACCAAGACAGGGGGAGAGACCCAGTACTTC.

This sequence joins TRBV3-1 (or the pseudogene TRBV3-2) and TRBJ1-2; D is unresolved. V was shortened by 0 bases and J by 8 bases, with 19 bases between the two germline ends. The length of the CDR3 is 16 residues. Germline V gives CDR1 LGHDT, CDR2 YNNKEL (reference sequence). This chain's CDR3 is CASSQDPTPGPWGYTF. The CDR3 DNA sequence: TGTGCCAGCAGCCAAGACCCAACCCCGGGCCCTTGGGGCTACACCTTC.

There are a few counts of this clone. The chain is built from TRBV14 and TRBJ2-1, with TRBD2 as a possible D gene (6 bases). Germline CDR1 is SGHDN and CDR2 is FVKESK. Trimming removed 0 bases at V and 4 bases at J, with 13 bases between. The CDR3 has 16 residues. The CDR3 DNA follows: TGTGCCAGCAGCCAAGATGCCAGCGGGTTTTACAATGAGCAGTTCTTC. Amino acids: CASSQDASGFYNEQFF.

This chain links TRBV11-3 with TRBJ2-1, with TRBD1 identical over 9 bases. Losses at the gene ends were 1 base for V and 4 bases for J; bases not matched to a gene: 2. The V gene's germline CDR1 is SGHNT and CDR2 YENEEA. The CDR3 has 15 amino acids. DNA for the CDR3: TGTGCCAGCAGCTTAGTCGGGACAGGGTACAATGAGCAGTTCTTC. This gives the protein CASSLVGTGYNEQFF.

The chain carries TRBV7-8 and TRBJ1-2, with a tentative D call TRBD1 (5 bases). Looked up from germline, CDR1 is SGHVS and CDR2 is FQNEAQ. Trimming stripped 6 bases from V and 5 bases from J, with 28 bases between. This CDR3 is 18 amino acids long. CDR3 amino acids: CASRGYRWSFRAGYGYTF. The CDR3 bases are TGTGCCAGCAGGGGATACAGGTGGTCGTTTAGGGCGGGATATGGCTACACCTTC.

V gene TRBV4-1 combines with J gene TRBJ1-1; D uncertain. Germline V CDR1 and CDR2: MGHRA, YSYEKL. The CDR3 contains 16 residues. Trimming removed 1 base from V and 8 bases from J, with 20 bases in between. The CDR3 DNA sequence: TGCGCCAGCAGCCAAGTCGGTCGGAAGGATTCGGCGGAAGCTTTCTTT. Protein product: CASSQVGRKDSAEAFF.

As DNA, the CDR3 is TGTGCCAGCAGCTCCCAATCAAATACGCAGTATTTT. It encodes CASSSQSNTQYF. The genes are TRBV5-5 and TRBJ2-3; D is undetermined. This CDR3 comprises 12 residues. Germline lookup yields CDR1 SGHKS and CDR2 YYEKEE (reference sequence). V dropped 3 bases and J dropped 7 bases, with 9 bases sitting between them.

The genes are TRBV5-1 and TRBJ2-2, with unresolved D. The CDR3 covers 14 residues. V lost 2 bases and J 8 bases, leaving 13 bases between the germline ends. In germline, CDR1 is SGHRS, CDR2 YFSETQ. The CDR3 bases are TGCGCCAGCAGCTTAGAGCCTTCCACAGGGGAGCTGTTTTTT. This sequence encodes CASSLEPSTGELFF.

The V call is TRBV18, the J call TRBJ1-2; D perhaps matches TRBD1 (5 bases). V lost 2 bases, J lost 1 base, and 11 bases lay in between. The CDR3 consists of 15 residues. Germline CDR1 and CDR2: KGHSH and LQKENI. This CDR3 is CASSPTGGDNYGYTF. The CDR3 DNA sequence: TGTGCCAGCTCACCAACTGGGGGAGATAACTATGGCTACACCTTC.

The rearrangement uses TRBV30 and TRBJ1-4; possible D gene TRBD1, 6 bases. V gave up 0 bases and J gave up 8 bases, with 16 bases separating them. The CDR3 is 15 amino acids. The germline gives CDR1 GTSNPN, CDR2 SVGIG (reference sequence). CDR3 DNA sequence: TGTGCCTGGAGTGTACATACAGGGACAAGAGAAAAACTGTTTTTT. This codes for CAWSVHTGTREKLFF.

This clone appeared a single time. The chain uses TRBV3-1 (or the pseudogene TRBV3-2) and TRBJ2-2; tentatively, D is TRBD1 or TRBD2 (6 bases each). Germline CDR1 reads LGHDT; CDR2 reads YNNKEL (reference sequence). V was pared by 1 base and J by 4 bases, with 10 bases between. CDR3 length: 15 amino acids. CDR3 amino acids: CASSQVGGSTGELFF. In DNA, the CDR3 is TGTGCCAGCAGCCAAGTCGGGGGCAGCACCGGGGAGCTGTTTTTT.

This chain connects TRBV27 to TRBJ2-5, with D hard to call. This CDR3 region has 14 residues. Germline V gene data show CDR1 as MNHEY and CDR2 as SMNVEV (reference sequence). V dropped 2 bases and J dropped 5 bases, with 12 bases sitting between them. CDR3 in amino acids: CASSLTVESETQYF. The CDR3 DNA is TGTGCCAGCAGTTTAACGGTCGAAAGTGAGACCCAGTACTTC.

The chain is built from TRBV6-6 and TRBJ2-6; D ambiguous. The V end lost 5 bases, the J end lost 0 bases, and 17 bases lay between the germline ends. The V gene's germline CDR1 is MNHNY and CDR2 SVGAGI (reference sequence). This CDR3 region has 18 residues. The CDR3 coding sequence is TGTGCCAGCAGTCGCTATCAGGCAGTTCTCTCTGGGGCCAACGTCCTGACTTTC. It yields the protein CASSRYQAVLSGANVLTF.

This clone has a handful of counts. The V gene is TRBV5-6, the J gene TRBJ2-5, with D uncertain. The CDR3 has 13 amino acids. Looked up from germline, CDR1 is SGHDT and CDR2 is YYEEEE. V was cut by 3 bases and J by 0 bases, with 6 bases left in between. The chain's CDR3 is CASSSQNQETQYF. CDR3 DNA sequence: TGTGCCAGCAGCTCGCAGAACCAAGAGACCCAGTACTTC.

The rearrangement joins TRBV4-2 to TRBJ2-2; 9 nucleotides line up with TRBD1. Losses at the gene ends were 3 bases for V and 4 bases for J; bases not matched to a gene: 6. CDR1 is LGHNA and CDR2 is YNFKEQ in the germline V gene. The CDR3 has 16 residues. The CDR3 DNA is TGTGCCAGCAGCCAGGACAGGGGATCGGCCACCGGGGAGCTGTTTTTT. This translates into CASSQDRGSATGELFF.